Presented here are 2 T cell receptor beta chains from one specimen sequenced in a study of T-cell reconstitution after alpha-beta-depleted transplantation in children. For TCRbeta, the library was prepared with unique molecular identifiers. TCRdb used MiXCR to reprocess the PCR reads, holding one entry per CDR3 protein. The sample carries 700,000 to 850,000 distinct CDR3 sequences, roughly 15% recorded once. The material sequenced was PBMCs, mostly from graft donor cells, taken 360 days after TCRalphabeta/CD19-depleted stem cell transplant. The receptors stem from a male patient aged 10 to 17 who had a stem cell transplant for acute lymphoblastic leukemia, so the T cells may come from the graft donor.

V usage is TRBV3-1 and J usage is TRBJ1-2; no reliable D call. The CDR3 loop spans 15 amino acids. The V gene's germline CDR1 is LGHDT and CDR2 YNNKEL (reference sequence). V gave up 0 bases and J gave up 3 bases, with 11 bases separating them. CDR3 sequence: CASSQDSRPDYGYTF. The CDR3 DNA sequence: TGTGCCAGCAGCCAAGATAGCCGGCCGGACTATGGCTACACCTTC.

The chain uses TRBV4-3 and TRBJ2-6, with D uncertain. Germline loops: CDR1 LGHNA, CDR2 YSLEER. V was clipped by 0 bases and J by 2 bases, with 11 bases between them. The length of the CDR3 is 17 residues. The CDR3 region is CASSQEWRRAGANVLTF. The CDR3 nucleotides are TGCGCCAGCAGCCAAGAGTGGAGAAGGGCTGGGGCCAACGTCCTGACTTTC.